Listed here are 18 T cell receptor beta chains from one sample, sequenced in a study of shared clonotypes between healthy human individuals. CD45RO negativity and positive selection for CCR7 defined naive CD8 cells, a population that excluded terminally differentiated effector memory CD45RA+ cells. TCRdb keeps only in-frame clones here, not all; method: immunoSEQ multiplex PCR. The table shows some 740,000 clones, with more than 85% occurring only once. Sample: naive CD8+ T cells sorted from blood. The receptors shown here come from a man under 40 in good health.

This sequence joins TRBV7-9 and TRBJ1-1; the D gene is possibly TRBD1 (5 bases). Germline CDR1 is SEHNR and CDR2 is FQNEAQ (reference sequence). The CDR3 extends over 15 amino acids. Trimming shortened V by 4 bases and J by 0 bases, and 12 bases separated the two germline ends. CDR3 region: CASSSPTAVNTEAFF. The CDR3 coding sequence is TGTGCCAGCAGCTCACCGACAGCAGTGAACACTGAAGCTTTCTTT.

The rearrangement joins TRBV14 to TRBJ2-7; 8 positions match TRBD2. There are 16 residues in the CDR3. Germline CDR1 is SGHDN and CDR2 is FVKESK. Trimming removed 4 bases from V and 6 bases from J; junction bases left unmatched: 14. The CDR3 nucleotides read TGTGCCAGCAGCCCCCTGACGGGAGGGCCCTTGTCCGAGCAGTACTTC. It codes for CASSPLTGGPLSEQYF. Full variable domain (rest looked up from reference TRBV14 and TRBJ2-7): EAGVTQFPSHSVIEKGQTVTLRCDPISGHDNLYWYRRVMGKEIKFLLHFVKESKQDESGMPNNRFLAERTGGTYSTLKVQPAELEDSGVYFCASSPLTGGPLSEQYFGPGTRLTVT.

CDR3 DNA sequence: TGTGCCTGGACCTTCTCTATGAACACTGAAGCTTTCTTT. Residues: CAWTFSMNTEAFF. V gene TRBV30 combines with J gene TRBJ1-1; D unresolved. The germline V and J ends were trimmed by 4 bases and 0 bases, with 9 bases remaining between them. The CDR3 spans 13 residues. The germline CDR1 and CDR2 sequences are GTSNPN and SVGIG (reference sequence).

This clone appeared once. The chain couples TRBV5-1 to TRBJ1-3; 9 positions match TRBD1. Trimming at V came to 4 bases and at J to 2 bases, leaving 7 bases not matched to a gene. The CDR3 is made up of 16 amino acids. Germline V gene lookup returns CDR1 SGHRS and CDR2 YFSETQ. CDR3 nucleotide sequence: TGCGCCAGCAGCCCGGGACAGGGTTTGCCTGGAAACACCATATATTTT. Amino acid sequence: CASSPGQGLPGNTIYF. Combining the CDR3 with reference TRBV5-1 and TRBJ1-3 gives the whole variable domain KAGVTQTPRYLIKTRGQQVTLSCSPISGHRSVSWYQQTPGQGLQFLFEYFSETQRNKGNFPGRFSGRQFSNSRSEMNVSTLELGDSALYLCASSPGQGLPGNTIYFGEGSWLTVV.

This CDR3 is CASSFRQGYYEQYF. CDR3 in DNA: TGTGCCAGCAGCTTCCGACAGGGTTACTACGAGCAGTACTTC. The V call is TRBV11-2, the J call TRBJ2-7; TRBD1 agrees at 7 bases. Germline V lookup: CDR1 SGHAT, CDR2 FQNNGV. This CDR3 region has 14 residues. V lost 3 bases and J lost 3; bases outside the gene matches: 5.

This chain uses TRBV10-2 with TRBJ2-2, with 7 bases that match TRBD2. The germline V gene has CDR1 WSHSY and CDR2 SAAADI. The trim removed 7 bases at V and 4 bases at J, leaving 21 bases unmatched. The CDR3 is 19 amino acids. CDR3 sequence: CASKRAGWTPGRVTGELFF. CDR3 coding DNA: TGCGCCAGCAAACGAGCGGGATGGACACCAGGGCGGGTCACCGGGGAGCTGTTTTTT.

The rearrangement links TRBV15 to TRBJ2-2; D gene unclear. This CDR3 has 17 residues. V lost 5 bases and J lost 2, with 18 bases in between. The germline CDR1 and CDR2 sequences are LNHNV and YYDKDF (reference sequence). CDR3: CATSLPLHRDNTGELFF. DNA of the CDR3: TGTGCCACCAGCCTACCGCTACACCGCGATAACACCGGGGAGCTGTTTTTT.

This clone was seen a single time. Here the CDR3 reads CASSNAGGATFSEAFF. The CDR3 DNA reads as TGTGCCAGCAGCAACGCAGGGGGCGCGACGTTTTCTGAAGCTTTCTTT. V gene TRBV7-8 combines with J gene TRBJ1-1; 8 bases match TRBD1. With V trimmed by 5 bases and J by 6 bases, 14 bases remained unmatched. Germline CDR1 is SGHVS and CDR2 is FQNEAQ. The CDR3 totals 16 residues. Together with reference TRBV7-8 and TRBJ1-1, the CDR3 gives the full variable domain: GAGVSQSPRYKVAKRGQDVALRCDPISGHVSLFWYQQALGQGPEFLTYFQNEAQLDKSGLPSDRFFAERPEGSVSTLKIQRTQQEDSAVYLCASSNAGGATFSEAFFGQGTRLTVV.

The V and J genes are TRBV29-1 and TRBJ2-7, with TRBD1 identical over 9 bases. Germline CDR1 reads SQVTM; CDR2 reads ANQGSEA. This CDR3 is 15 amino acids long. Trimming cost V 2 bases and J 6 bases; bases outside gene matches: 11. The CDR3 DNA sequence: TGCAGCGTTGAATTAACGGGACAGGGATCATCCGAGCAGTACTTC. Protein: CSVELTGQGSSEQYF.

The chain recombines TRBV11-2 with TRBJ1-3; 8 nucleotides align to TRBD1. The length of the CDR3 is 16 residues. V was clipped by 2 bases and J by 5 bases; unmatched bases: 8. In germline, CDR1 is SGHAT, CDR2 FQNNGV. The CDR3 loop is CASSLQGANSRNTIYF. In nucleotides, the CDR3 is TGTGCCAGCAGCTTACAGGGGGCCAATAGCAGAAACACCATATATTTT.

This chain uses TRBV30 with TRBJ1-5; D possibly corresponds to TRBD1 (5 bases). V dropped 4 bases and J dropped 3 bases, with 13 bases sitting between them. The germline CDR1 and CDR2 sequences are GTSNPN and SVGIG (reference sequence). The CDR3 extends over 14 amino acids. CDR3 sequence (DNA): TGTGCCTGGAATCCAGGGCTTGACAATCAGCCCCAGCATTTT. Encoded protein: CAWNPGLDNQPQHF.

The rearrangement joins TRBV5-6 to TRBJ2-7, with TRBD2 identical over 7 bases. The CDR3 is made up of 15 amino acids. V gave up 5 bases and J gave up 3 bases; unmatched junction bases: 11. CDR1 is SGHDT, CDR2 YYEEEE, per germline. CDR3 in amino acids: CASSLAGEPFYEQYF. CDR3 coding DNA: TGTGCCAGCAGTCTCGCGGGAGAGCCATTCTACGAGCAGTACTTC.

The chain combines TRBV6-5 with TRBJ2-7; D is tentatively TRBD1 or TRBD2 (5 bases each). V was cut by 4 bases and J by 5 bases, with 15 bases left in between. The germline gives CDR1 MNHEY, CDR2 SVGAGI. The CDR3 extends over 14 amino acids. CDR3 sequence (DNA): TGTGCCAGCAGTTGGAGACAGAACGGGGACGAGCAGTACTTC. It codes for CASSWRQNGDEQYF.

This sequence joins TRBV6-5 and TRBJ1-3; D may be TRBD1 (5 bases). CDR1 is MNHEY, CDR2 SVGAGI, per germline. V shed 0 bases and J shed 3 bases, with 12 bases lying between them. This CDR3 spans 16 amino acids. The CDR3 is CASSYSSSGGGNTIYF. The CDR3 DNA is TGTGCCAGCAGTTACTCATCCTCCGGGGGTGGAAACACCATATATTTT.

The chain links TRBV7-3 to TRBJ1-3; the D gene is possibly TRBD1 (6 bases). CDR1 is SGHTA, CDR2 FQGTGA, per germline. The CDR3 length is 17 residues. Trimming took 2 bases from V and 2 from J, leaving 16 bases between them. The CDR3 protein is CASSLLPTGPAGNTIYF. For the CDR3, the DNA is TGTGCCAGCAGCTTATTGCCCACAGGGCCGGCTGGAAACACCATATATTTT.

This clone was detected once. This sequence joins TRBV14 and TRBJ2-7; D might be TRBD1 (5 bases). Germline assignment: CDR1 SGHDN and CDR2 FVKESK. The CDR3 sequence is 14 residues long. V lost 0 bases to trimming and J lost 4 bases, with 10 bases between them. The CDR3 is CASSQEGREYEQYF. The CDR3 region has the DNA TGTGCCAGCAGCCAAGAGGGCAGGGAATACGAGCAGTACTTC. Filled out from reference TRBV14 and TRBJ2-7, the complete variable domain reads EAGVTQFPSHSVIEKGQTVTLRCDPISGHDNLYWYRRVMGKEIKFLLHFVKESKQDESGMPNNRFLAERTGGTYSTLKVQPAELEDSGVYFCASSQEGREYEQYFGPGTRLTVT.

The genes are TRBV28 and TRBJ2-7, with D tentatively TRBD1 (6 bases). The CDR3 is 21 amino acids. V was pared by 7 bases and J by 0 bases, with 34 bases between. CDR1 and CDR2 (germline): MDHEN, SYDVKM. The DNA for the CDR3 is TGTGCCAGCACTTCTTTCCCCGAAATTACCGGGACAAAGGGCCGCTCCTACGAGCAGTACTTC. The encoded protein is CASTSFPEITGTKGRSYEQYF. Filled out from reference TRBV28 and TRBJ2-7, the complete variable domain reads DVKVTQSSRYLVKRTGEKVFLECVQDMDHENMFWYRQDPGLGLRLIYFSYDVKMKEKGDIPEGYSVSREKKERFSLILESASTNQTSMYLCASTSFPEITGTKGRSYEQYFGPGTRLTVT.

The rearrangement links TRBV29-1 to TRBJ1-2, with unresolved D. The CDR3 sequence is 12 residues long. Deletions cut 3 bases from V and 3 bases from J, with 8 bases between. CDR1 is SQVTM and CDR2 is ANQGSEA in the germline V gene. The CDR3 bases are TGCAGCGTTGAGTCGGGTCACTATGGCTACACCTTC. This codes for CSVESGHYGYTF.